Given below is one T cell receptor beta chain in context. The CDR3 runs 15 residues. Each TRB cDNA library was prepared by 5' RACE (with UMI labels). From its re-call of the 5' RACE reads, TCRdb lists each CDR3 protein once, without DNA. The data include 45,000 to 70,000 distinct CDR3 sequences; the top ten clones carry roughly 20%. This sample was included in a study of CXCR3-negative and CXCR3-positive naive CD8 T cells. The clonotype comes from a human donor in good health. Some clones in this sample may be carry-over from other donors' samples. The chain links TRBV12-3 or TRBV12-4 to TRBJ2-3; checking the TCRdb D call of TRBD1 is not possible without DNA. The sequenced sample was memory CD8+ T cells from blood. CDR3 region: CASGGADGRTDTQYF.